The 14 T cell receptor beta chains in this list originate from one sample, sequenced in a study of T cell responses to AZD1222 COVID-19 vaccine. Repertoires were generated with immunoSEQ multiplex PCR, while TCRdb's copy carries only in-frame clones and drops some. The sample has tens of thousands of clones; around 90% are singletons. The specimen was peripheral blood, collected 28 days after the second AZD1222 dose. The source is an adult who received the AZD1222 COVID-19 vaccine.

The table lists this clone with a few counts. V and J are TRBV13 and TRBJ1-3; TRBD1 might be the D (5 bases). V gave up 1 base and J gave up 6 bases, with 16 bases separating them. This CDR3 contains 16 residues. The germline gives CDR1 PRHDT, CDR2 FYEKMQ (reference sequence). CDR3 nucleotide sequence: TGTGCCAGCAGCTTAGTTAGGGACCTTGGATCAAACACCATATATTTT. Translated, it gives CASSLVRDLGSNTIYF.

The V call is TRBV7-8, the J call TRBJ2-6, with 8 bases lining up with TRBD1. The germline gives CDR1 SGHVS, CDR2 FQNEAQ. This CDR3 comprises 24 residues. With 5 bases clipped from V and 2 bases from J, the junction kept 29 bases outside the gene matches. The CDR3 nucleotides read TGTGCCAGCAGCCGAATAAAGAGGCCCCCGGGACAGGCCCTTGGGGAAACTGGGGCCAACGTCCTGACTTTC. As protein: CASSRIKRPPGQALGETGANVLTF.

The genes are TRBV27 and TRBJ1-2; TRBD1 aligns across 7 bases. V lost 6 bases and J lost 2; bases outside the gene matches: 9. This CDR3 has 15 residues. Germline V gene sequence: CDR1 MNHEY, CDR2 SMNVEV (reference sequence). DNA for the CDR3: TGTGCCAGCAGCATACCTCCACAGGGGAACTATGGCTACACCTTC. As protein: CASSIPPQGNYGYTF.

This clone was observed a single time. The chain employs TRBV4-1 and TRBJ2-4, with D tentatively TRBD1 or TRBD2 (5 bases each). This CDR3 comprises 13 residues. CDR1 and CDR2 from the germline V gene are MGHRA and YSYEKL. V lost 9 bases and J lost 12, with 21 bases in between. CDR3 amino acids: CARTTGTPRYQYF. The CDR3 DNA reads TGCGCCAGGACAACGGGGACCCCAAGATATCAGTACTTC.

The V and J genes are TRBV11-2 and TRBJ1-2; 10 nucleotides align to TRBD1. V was clipped by 6 bases and J by 8 bases; unmatched bases: 6. CDR1 and CDR2 (germline): SGHAT, FQNNGV. The CDR3 is 13 residues long. CDR3 sequence: CASSRDRGPGYTF. CDR3 coding DNA: TGTGCCAGCAGTCGCGACAGGGGGCCGGGCTACACCTTC. The full variable domain, with the rest looked up from reference TRBV11-2 and TRBJ1-2, is EAGVAQSPRYKIIEKRQSVAFWCNPISGHATLYWYQQILGQGPKLLIQFQNNGVVDDSQLPKDRFSAERLKGVDSTLKIQPAKLEDSAVYLCASSRDRGPGYTFGSGTRLTVV.

This chain connects TRBV3-1 (or the pseudogene TRBV3-2) to TRBJ2-7, with TRBD1 matching over 9 bases. V dropped 2 bases and J dropped 1; count of bases not matched to a gene: 3. The CDR3 extends over 15 amino acids. In germline, CDR1 is LGHDT, CDR2 YNNKEL (reference sequence). CDR3 protein: CASSQSGTGSYEQYF. CDR3 nucleotides: TGTGCCAGCAGCCAATCCGGGACAGGGTCCTACGAGCAGTACTTC.

The rearrangement joins TRBV7-6 to TRBJ1-1, with D unresolved. The CDR3 runs to 14 residues. V gave up 1 base and J gave up 0 bases, with 6 bases separating them. Looked up from germline, CDR1 is SGHVS and CDR2 is FNYEAQ. CDR3 sequence reads: CASSLGRVNTEAFF. CDR3 in DNA: TGTGCCAGCAGCTTAGGACGGGTGAACACTGAAGCTTTCTTT.

The rearrangement uses TRBV2 and TRBJ1-4, with 7 bases aligning to TRBD1. Unmatched junction bases numbered 5, after V lost 8 bases and J lost 8 bases. The V gene's germline CDR1 is SNHLY and CDR2 FYNNEI. The CDR3 length is 12 residues. CDR3 residues: CASDRAEEKLFF. CDR3 nucleotide sequence: TGTGCCAGCGACAGGGCTGAAGAAAAACTGTTTTTT. The complete variable domain, with remaining parts taken from reference TRBV2 and TRBJ1-4, reads EPEVTQTPSHQVTQMGQEVILRCVPISNHLYFYWYRQILGQKVEFLVSFYNNEISEKSEIFDDQFSVERPDGSNFTLKIRSTKLEDSAMYFCASDRAEEKLFFGSGTQLSVL.

The V gene is TRBV3-1 (or the pseudogene TRBV3-2), the J gene TRBJ2-1; 11 nucleotides agree with TRBD2. The CDR3 is made up of 17 amino acids. The germline V gene encodes CDR1 LGHDT and CDR2 YNNKEL (reference sequence). The junction had 10 bases not matched to a gene; V was cut back by 4 bases and J by 5 bases. The CDR3 here is CASSPSLAGGGHNEQFF. As DNA, the CDR3 is TGTGCCAGCAGCCCCTCCCTAGCGGGGGGCGGACACAATGAGCAGTTCTTC.

A single count supports this clone. The rearrangement uses TRBV2 and TRBJ2-6, with D possibly being TRBD2 (6 bases). This CDR3 spans 15 amino acids. Trimming took 4 bases from V and 3 from J, leaving 10 bases between them. Germline V lookup: CDR1 SNHLY, CDR2 FYNNEI. The CDR3 sequence: CASSAGGFGANVLTF. CDR3 sequence (DNA): TGTGCCAGCAGTGCTGGAGGGTTTGGGGCCAACGTCCTGACTTTC.

The chain joins TRBV30 to TRBJ2-1, with TRBD1 matching over 7 bases. The trim removed 8 bases at V and 4 bases at J, leaving 14 bases unmatched. The CDR3 runs 15 residues. Germline assignment: CDR1 GTSNPN and CDR2 SVGIG (reference sequence). CDR3 protein: CAADRDGTRYNEQFF. In nucleotides, the CDR3 is TGTGCCGCCGACAGGGATGGTACGAGGTACAATGAGCAGTTCTTC.

This chain links TRBV7-8 with TRBJ2-5, with 10 bases that match TRBD2. CDR1 and CDR2 (germline): SGHVS, FQNEAQ. The CDR3 has 14 residues. Trimming at V came to 3 bases and at J to 4 bases, leaving 2 bases not matched to a gene. Written as DNA, the CDR3 is TGTGCCAGCAGCTTGGGACTAGCGTTAGAGACCCAGTACTTC. Translation: CASSLGLALETQYF.

This clone was picked up one time. The chain combines TRBV6-5 with TRBJ2-7; 8 bases align to TRBD1. J was trimmed by 9 bases and V by 5 bases; bases with no gene match: 9. Germline CDR1 is MNHEY and CDR2 is SVGAGI. This CDR3 region has 13 residues. CDR3 region: CASSPTRGRVQYF. The CDR3 DNA reads TGTGCCAGCAGTCCAACCAGGGGGCGAGTGCAGTACTTC.

CDR3 residues: CAWKLGGTGNTIYF. CDR3 DNA sequence: TGTGCCTGGAAATTAGGGGGCACTGGAAACACCATATATTTT. The chain carries TRBV30 and TRBJ1-3, with 7 bases fitting TRBD1. The germline V gene has CDR1 GTSNPN and CDR2 SVGIG (reference sequence). The CDR3 consists of 14 residues. V was clipped by 4 bases and J by 2 bases; unmatched bases: 5.